This T cell receptor beta chain was identified during a study of T cell responses to AZD1222 COVID-19 vaccine. Comments on this clone: Its matching antigen is unknown.

Broader study findings: The CD4 TCRs associated with vaccination extended across spike and predominated at 160-218 and 743-854. The study found Spike-specific TCR breadth and depth rose after two AZD1222 doses. Targeting of unmutated variant regions was reportedly seen in nearly half of spike-specific TCRs.

Assay used: immunoSEQ multiplex PCR; TCRdb lists only in-frame clones, some missing. The data contain 70,000 to 95,000 clones, 80% to 90% of them seen just once; the ten biggest clones take up 2% to 2.5%. Germline CDR1 and CDR2: MGHRA and YSYEKL. V was cut by 0 bases and J by 2 bases, with 13 bases left in between. The CDR3 totals 16 residues. The TCR originated in an adult who received the AZD1222 COVID-19 vaccine. This specimen consisted of peripheral blood, obtained 28 days after the second AZD1222 dose. The chain uses TRBV4-1 and TRBJ2-5, with D uncertain. Written as DNA, the CDR3 is TGCGCCAGCAGCCAAGATGGAGAGGCAAAACAAGAGACCCAGTACTTC. Translated: CASSQDGEAKQETQYF.